This TCR beta chain derives from a study of blood T cell repertoires in COVID-19. About the study: PBMCs, B-cell-depleted T cells, or T cells provided the cDNA or gDNA that made up the material.

The Seattle patients joined while their infection was active and were tracked longitudinally afterward. Germline V CDR1 and CDR2: MNHEY, SMNVEV (reference sequence). With 0 bases clipped from V and 3 bases from J, the junction kept 4 bases outside the gene matches. CDR3 size: 16 residues. TCRdb keeps only in-frame clones here, not all; method: immunoSEQ multiplex PCR. The table lists fewer than 250,000 clones, around 85% of them singletons. The genes are TRBV27 and TRBJ1-2; TRBD1 matches 10 bases. Sequencing was carried out using peripheral blood. The origin of this receptor is a man in his sixties with COVID-19, enrolled during active disease. CDR3 bases: TGTGCCAGCAGTTTATCTCGGACAGGGGGTTACTATGGCTACACCTTC. Amino acid sequence: CASSLSRTGGYYGYTF.